This TCR beta chain was sequenced for a study of CD8+CD57+ T cells in acquired aplastic anemia. Whoever was chosen for sequencing had shown CD8+CD57+ cell expansion by flow cytometry. Template material for TCR beta VDJ and CDR3 profiling consisted of genomic DNA. MiXCR, run by TCRdb on the reads, gives a single entry per CDR3 protein. The table shows about 290,000 distinct CDR3 sequences, with approximately 60% occurring only once. This CDR3 has 13 amino acids. The V end was cut by 6 bases, the J end by 5 bases, with 13 bases between. Sequencing was carried out using sorted CD4+, CD8+, or CD8+CD57+ T cells (not recorded which) from PBMCs. The chain carries TRBV12-3 or TRBV12-4 and TRBJ2-5, with D perhaps TRBD1 (5 bases). This sequence originates from a human donor with aplastic anemia. The CDR3 sequence: CASSFQTVETQYF. CDR3 in DNA: TGTGCCAGCAGCTTCCAGACAGTCGAGACCCAGTACTTC.